These 26 T cell receptor beta chains were all obtained from the same sample, sequenced in a study of blood T cell repertoires in COVID-19. Data came from immunoSEQ multiplex PCR; TCRdb stores just in-frame clones and leaves some out. The data show approximately 93,000 clones, 87% seen once. Sample: peripheral blood. These receptors originate from a human donor in a cohort sampled during active COVID-19.

In its sample, this clone was seen once. This chain joins TRBV3-1 (or the pseudogene TRBV3-2) and TRBJ2-2; 12 bases align to TRBD1. V gave up 3 bases and J gave up 3 bases; unmatched junction bases: 8. Germline CDR1 reads LGHDT; CDR2 reads YNNKEL (reference sequence). This CDR3 has 18 residues. The CDR3 region has the DNA TGTGCCAGCAGCCAGGGACAGGGGGCTCTTGGGGACACCGGGGAGCTGTTTTTT. Its translation is CASSQGQGALGDTGELFF.

The V call is TRBV7-9, the J call TRBJ2-1; TRBD2 agrees at 7 bases. Germline loops: CDR1 SEHNR, CDR2 FQNEAQ (reference sequence). The CDR3 totals 15 residues. The V segment lost 5 bases and the J segment 8 bases; nucleotides outside the gene matches: 12. The CDR3 reads CASSPWEGGTDEQFF. The CDR3 bases are TGTGCCAGCAGCCCCTGGGAGGGAGGGACTGATGAGCAGTTCTTC.

The rearrangement links TRBV27 to TRBJ2-2; TRBD1 agrees at 9 bases. CDR3 size: 18 residues. Germline CDR1 is MNHEY and CDR2 is SMNVEV (reference sequence). With V trimmed by 5 bases and J by 2 bases, 12 bases remained unmatched. This CDR3 reads CASSTPSGTGTNTGELFF. In nucleotides, the CDR3 is TGTGCCAGCAGTACCCCTTCCGGGACAGGGACAAACACCGGGGAGCTGTTTTTT.

There are a few counts of this clone. The chain has TRBV7-8 and TRBJ2-7; tentative D call: TRBD2 (5 bases). This CDR3 region has 17 residues. Trimming cost V 3 bases and J 0 bases, with 18 bases left between them. CDR1 and CDR2 from the germline V gene are SGHVS and FQNEAQ. In nucleotides, the CDR3 is TGTGCCAGCAGCTTCCGAGGAGGCCTAAGTAGCTCCTACGAGCAGTACTTC. It translates to CASSFRGGLSSSYEQYF.

The chain combines TRBV6-6 with TRBJ1-4; 8 bases are shared with TRBD1. The CDR3 totals 16 residues. Germline V lookup: CDR1 MNHNY, CDR2 SVGAGI (reference sequence). The J segment lost 4 bases and the V segment lost 2 bases, leaving 6 bases of the junction unmatched. This chain's CDR3 is CASSYDRDRRNEKLFF. In DNA, the CDR3 is TGTGCCAGCAGTTACGATCGGGACAGGCGTAATGAAAAACTGTTTTTT.

The chain links TRBV10-2 to TRBJ1-2; 7 bases align to TRBD1. This CDR3 spans 13 amino acids. Germline values: CDR1 WSHSY, CDR2 SAAADI. V lost 5 bases and J lost 7; bases outside the gene matches: 7. In DNA form, the CDR3 reads TGCGCCAGCAGTATTAGGGGGCAAAGTGGCTACACCTTC. It encodes CASSIRGQSGYTF.

The chain has TRBV28 and TRBJ2-3, with 8 bases that match TRBD2. After removal of 5 bases from V and 2 bases from J, the junction contained 15 bases not matched to a gene. Germline CDR1 and CDR2: MDHEN and SYDVKM. The CDR3 spans 18 residues. The CDR3 DNA reads as TGTGCCAGCAGTCGCGGGGGGTGGAGGGAGCTTCCCACAGATACGCAGTATTTT. Translated, it gives CASSRGGWRELPTDTQYF.

This chain links TRBV28 with TRBJ1-6, with 9 nucleotides matching TRBD1. The CDR3 totals 15 residues. Trimming took 8 bases from V and 10 from J; bases not matched to a gene: 12. Germline loops: CDR1 MDHEN, CDR2 SYDVKM. CDR3 DNA: TGTGCCAGCCGACCGGGACAGGGCGGCCTCTCACCCCTCCACTTT. This sequence encodes CASRPGQGGLSPLHF. The whole variable domain, remainder taken from reference TRBV28 and TRBJ1-6, is DVKVTQSSRYLVKRTGEKVFLECVQDMDHENMFWYRQDPGLGLRLIYFSYDVKMKEKGDIPEGYSVSREKKERFSLILESASTNQTSMYLCASRPGQGGLSPLHFGNGTRLTVT.

This clone is a singleton in its sample. This chain connects TRBV9 to TRBJ1-3, with D perhaps TRBD1 (5 bases). Trimming removed 3 bases at V and 7 bases at J, with 14 bases between. Germline CDR1 SGDLS, CDR2 YYNGEE. This CDR3 spans 14 amino acids. CDR3 DNA sequence: TGTGCCAGCAGCGCCGTAGACAGAACGAACACCATATATTTT. Translated, it gives CASSAVDRTNTIYF.

This clone showed up just a few times. The genes are TRBV10-1 and TRBJ2-1; weak D call: TRBD2 (6 bases). Germline loops: CDR1 WNHNN, CDR2 SYGVQD (reference sequence). V lost 3 bases and J 3 bases, leaving 12 bases between the germline ends. This CDR3 has 15 amino acids. As DNA, the CDR3 is TGCGCCAGCAGTGAAACCTCCGGGGGCTACAATGAGCAGTTCTTC. This encodes CASSETSGGYNEQFF.

The V call is TRBV30, the J call TRBJ1-1; D not certain. The CDR3 runs 12 residues. Germline CDR1 GTSNPN, CDR2 SVGIG (reference sequence). V lost 1 base, J lost 10 bases, and 13 bases lay in between. The CDR3 DNA reads as TGTGCCTGGAGTGGGCCGGGGTTGGGAGCTTTCTTT. Protein sequence: CAWSGPGLGAFF.

This clone was observed once. The genes are TRBV6-5 and TRBJ1-2, with no clear D. The CDR3 is 13 residues long. CDR1 and CDR2 from the germline V gene are MNHEY and SVGAGI. The ends were cut back, 0 bases at V and 8 bases at J, with 10 bases in the middle. DNA for the CDR3: TGTGCCAGCAGTTACTCGGCAGCTAGGGGCTACACCTTC. Translating gives CASSYSAARGYTF.

The J gene is TRBJ2-7, the V gene TRBV10-3; TRBD1 might be the D (5 bases). From germline, CDR1 is ENHRY and CDR2 SYGVKD. The CDR3 has 14 residues. The V gene lost 10 bases and the J gene lost 1 base, with 17 bases spanning the gap. The CDR3 DNA reads TGTGCCACCTCCCCAACAGGCCAGTCCTACGAGCAGTACTTC. Its protein product is CATSPTGQSYEQYF.

V and J are TRBV7-3 and TRBJ2-3; 9 bases map to TRBD2. V shed 5 bases, J shed 5 bases, and the junction held 11 bases outside the gene matches. The CDR3 sequence is 16 residues long. CDR1 is SGHTA, CDR2 FQGTGA, per germline. CDR3 loop: CASSPRGVAGEDTQYF. CDR3 sequence (DNA): TGTGCCAGCAGCCCACGCGGGGTAGCGGGAGAAGATACGCAGTATTTT. The full variable domain, in which reference TRBV7-3 and TRBJ2-3 provide the parts outside the CDR3, is GAGVSQTPSNKVTEKGKYVELRCDPISGHTALYWYRQSLGQGPEFLIYFQGTGAADDSGLPNDRFFAVRPEGSVSTLKIQRTERGDSAVYLCASSPRGVAGEDTQYFGPGTRLTVL.

J is TRBJ1-1 and V is TRBV14; D is perhaps TRBD1 (6 bases). The V gene lost 4 bases and the J gene lost 0 bases, with 15 bases spanning the gap. CDR1 and CDR2 (germline): SGHDN, FVKESK. This CDR3 region has 16 residues. The CDR3 coding sequence is TGTGCCAGCAGCCCTTGGGGGGGCCAAATGAACACTGAAGCTTTCTTT. Translation: CASSPWGGQMNTEAFF.

The J gene is TRBJ2-7, the V gene TRBV28; D unclear. There are 14 residues in the CDR3. From germline, CDR1 is MDHEN and CDR2 SYDVKM. V dropped 6 bases and J dropped 2 bases, with 14 bases sitting between them. The CDR3 DNA reads TGTGCCAGCAGACCCGGGTCTAACCCCTACGAGCAGTACTTC. This translates into CASRPGSNPYEQYF.

This chain connects TRBV7-2 to TRBJ2-7; D is possibly TRBD1 (6 bases). Germline values: CDR1 SGHTA, CDR2 FQGNSA. CDR3 size: 12 residues. V was pared by 5 bases and J by 3 bases, with 8 bases between. The CDR3 DNA reads as TGTGCCAGCAGCGCACAGGGCTACGAGCAGTACTTC. Encoded protein: CASSAQGYEQYF.

V and J are TRBV4-2 and TRBJ2-1; 11 bases fit TRBD2. This CDR3 comprises 19 residues. Germline assignment: CDR1 LGHNA and CDR2 YNFKEQ. The V and J ends lost 0 bases and 5 bases, in that order; junction bases with no gene match: 12. CDR3 sequence: CASSQDDRRGLADNNEQFF. The CDR3 region has the DNA TGTGCCAGCAGCCAAGATGATCGAAGGGGACTAGCGGACAACAATGAGCAGTTCTTC.

The table lists this clone with a count of one. The chain carries TRBV2 and TRBJ1-2; weak D call: TRBD1 (5 bases). V was pared by 5 bases and J by 1 base, with 11 bases between. The CDR3 runs to 14 residues. From germline, CDR1 is SNHLY and CDR2 FYNNEI. The CDR3 is CASSTEQVNYGYTF. In nucleotides, the CDR3 is TGTGCCAGCAGTACCGAACAGGTTAACTATGGCTACACCTTC.

In this sample, this clone turned up once. This chain connects TRBV5-1 to TRBJ1-1; weak D call: TRBD1 (5 bases). Per germline, CDR1 SGHRS and CDR2 YFSETQ. V shed 3 bases and J shed 1 base, with 13 bases lying between them. CDR3 length equals 15 residues. CDR3 in DNA: TGCGCCAGCAGCTCCGGGAGCACAGGGAACACTGAAGCTTTCTTT. This encodes CASSSGSTGNTEAFF.

The chain couples TRBV29-1 to TRBJ2-7; 11 bases agree with TRBD1. Germline assignment: CDR1 SQVTM and CDR2 ANQGSEA. The V gene end was trimmed by 7 bases and the J gene end by 2 bases; junction bases not matched to a gene: 4. This CDR3 contains 13 residues. The CDR3: CSARDRGAYEQYF. The DNA of the CDR3 is TGCAGCGCACGGGACAGGGGGGCCTACGAGCAGTACTTC.

The chain is built from TRBV6-4 and TRBJ1-2; the match to TRBD1 covers 8 bases. The germline CDR1 and CDR2 sequences are MRHNA and SNTAGT. Trimming at V came to 11 bases and at J to 5 bases, leaving 10 bases not matched to a gene. The CDR3 has 13 residues. This CDR3 is CAPKAGGSYGYTF. The CDR3 DNA reads TGTGCCCCTAAGGCAGGGGGCAGTTATGGCTACACCTTC.

The V and J genes are TRBV27 and TRBJ2-2; possible D gene TRBD2, 6 bases. The germline V gene encodes CDR1 MNHEY and CDR2 SMNVEV (reference sequence). Trimming removed 2 bases from V and 2 bases from J, with 18 bases in between. The CDR3 has 18 residues. The CDR3 nucleotides are TGTGCCAGCAGTTTAACCATGGGCGGAGGGGTTAACACCGGGGAGCTGTTTTTT. It encodes CASSLTMGGGVNTGELFF.

This clone was seen only a few times. The V call is TRBV4-1, the J call TRBJ1-3, with D perhaps matching TRBD1 (5 bases). Trimming shortened V by 4 bases and J by 3 bases, and 13 bases separated the two germline ends. CDR1 MGHRA and CDR2 YSYEKL come from the germline V gene. There are 15 residues in the CDR3. This CDR3 reads CASSPAGLIGNTIYF. DNA for the CDR3: TGCGCCAGCAGCCCGGCAGGGTTAATTGGAAACACCATATATTTT.

V and J are TRBV5-1 and TRBJ1-1; possibly TRBD1 for D (5 bases). Germline V gives CDR1 SGHRS, CDR2 YFSETQ. This CDR3 is built from 15 residues. The germline V and J ends were trimmed by 0 bases and 2 bases, with 11 bases remaining between them. The CDR3 region is CASSLGAQVNTEAFF. CDR3 coding DNA: TGCGCCAGCAGCTTGGGAGCACAGGTTAACACTGAAGCTTTCTTT.

This chain joins TRBV4-1 and TRBJ2-7; tentatively, D is TRBD2 (5 bases). Per the germline V gene, CDR1 is MGHRA and CDR2 is YSYEKL. The CDR3 has 15 residues. The V end lost 1 base, the J end lost 3 bases, and 13 bases lay between the germline ends. This CDR3 is CASSQGETTRYEQYF. The CDR3 DNA reads TGCGCCAGCAGCCAAGGGGAGACTACCCGCTACGAGCAGTACTTC.